Sequencing of this T cell receptor (beta chain) was carried out in a study of cytomegalovirus exposure and HLA in healthy donors. It was with 60 Vbeta and 13 Jbeta primers that the PCR ran. Profiling relied on immunoSEQ multiplex PCR, and the TCRdb table lists in-frame clones only, not all of them. The sample lists 100,000 to 150,000 clones; 77% were seen once. There are a few counts of this clone. The CDR3 covers 14 residues. Germline V lookup: CDR1 MNHEY, CDR2 SMNVEV (reference sequence). V dropped 7 bases and J dropped 6; count of bases not matched to a gene: 5. The origin of this receptor is a man younger than 30 in good health and CMV-seropositive. Sequenced sample: PBMCs. J is TRBJ2-1 and V is TRBV27; 11 positions agree with TRBD2. CDR3 in amino acids: CASTPGTSGNEQFF. DNA of the CDR3: TGTGCCAGCACTCCCGGGACTAGCGGCAATGAGCAGTTCTTC.